Below, one T cell receptor (beta chain) is given with its context. Its antigen is unidentified. At the deep level, the assay was run. The repertoire was sequenced with immunoSEQ multiplex PCR; TCRdb's copy has only in-frame clones and lacks some. The sample comprises under 1,100,000 clones, roughly 74% of which are singletons, and 0.6% to 0.7% rests with the top ten. This sample was included in a study of shared clonotypes between healthy human individuals. About the research overall: Donors had three CD4 naive, three CD4 memory, two CD8 naive and one CD8 memory plate apiece.

Study-wide results and caveats: The genetic and exposure-history diversity represented was limited by few donors.

The sample taken for sequencing was memory CD4+ T cells from PBMCs. Subset reported: CD45RA-negative fraction. This clonotype was obtained from a man younger than 35 in good health. Some clones in this sample may be carry-over from other donors' samples.

In DNA, the CDR3 is TGTGCCTGGAGTGTACGGGGGGCGAGGAACACTGAAGCTTTCTTT. Encoded protein: CAWSVRGARNTEAFF. The chain uses TRBV30 and TRBJ1-1, with D perhaps matching TRBD1 (6 bases). In germline, CDR1 is GTSNPN, CDR2 SVGIG (reference sequence). CDR3 length equals 15 residues. Trimming took 0 bases from V and 1 from J, leaving 12 bases between them.